This T cell receptor beta chain is drawn from a study of control samples from healthy donors and cancer patients. CDR1 and CDR2 (germline): SGHDN, FVKESK. V lost 2 bases and J lost 7; bases outside the gene matches: 3. This CDR3 has 15 amino acids. The protocol was immunoSEQ multiplex PCR, while the TCRdb copy is restricted to in-frame clones and leaves out a portion. The sample has 150,000 to 200,000 clones, around 92% seen once; the top ten hold 1.5%. J is TRBJ2-2 and V is TRBV14; 11 bases fit TRBD1. This receptor was obtained from a woman in her 30s in good health. The sample was blood. The CDR3 region has the DNA TGTGCCAGCAGCCAATGGACAGGGGGCGGCGGGGAGCTGTTTTTT. Its translation: CASSQWTGGGGELFF.